This TCR beta chain is from a study of T cell responses to AZD1222 COVID-19 vaccine. V gave up 5 bases and J gave up 4 bases; unmatched junction bases: 6. Germline CDR1 is SGHTA and CDR2 is FQGTGA. The CDR3 consists of 14 residues. Libraries were prepared by immunoSEQ multiplex PCR; TCRdb keeps only in-frame clonotypes and omits some of them. The repertoire holds approximately 79,000 clones, with 83% as singletons. The specimen comprised peripheral blood, sampled 28 days after the second AZD1222 dose. The chain uses TRBV7-3 and TRBJ2-3; 7 bases are shared with TRBD1. This clonotype was obtained from an adult who received the AZD1222 COVID-19 vaccine. In DNA form, the CDR3 reads TGTGCCAGCAGCCGAGGGGGCGCCGCAGATACGCAGTATTTT. Protein: CASSRGGAADTQYF.